This T cell receptor (beta chain) was captured in a study of tumor-infiltrating lymphocytes in primary liver carcinoma. Study-level information: Ages ranged from 30 to 69, with HCC or mixed HCC-cholangiocarcinoma. Study-level points and caveats: Overlap in tumor-adjacent and tumor-blood pairs fell below that of tumor region pairs.

TCR beta cDNA came from roughly 450 ng total RNA, primed with a constant-region primer. ARM-PCR, slightly modified, supplied the TCR beta libraries through three nested multiplex PCR rounds. It was with TRBV1-TRBV30 forward primers and a C-beta reverse primer that the first two PCR rounds were run, at roughly 10 cycles each. One entry per CDR3 protein results from TCRdb running MiXCR on the multiplex PCR reads. Altogether fewer than 400,000 distinct CDR3 sequences are present, 60% to 80% being singletons, with the ten largest covering roughly 8.6%. For blood RNA, unsorted whole blood served as the source, and germline DNA was extracted too. Note on this clonotype: Its antigen is not identified.

V was cut by 3 bases and J by 2 bases, with 10 bases left in between. The CDR3 consists of 15 residues. Germline CDR1 reads MDHEN; CDR2 reads SYDVKM. The specimen was peripheral blood. The genes are TRBV28 and TRBJ2-2; D call uncertain. This receptor was taken from a man aged 40-55 years with primary liver carcinoma and hepatitis B virus infection. CDR3 nucleotide sequence: TGTGCCAGCAGTTTTTTAGGTTCTAACACCGGGGAGCTGTTTTTT. Residues: CASSFLGSNTGELFF. The whole variable domain, filled in from reference TRBV28 and TRBJ2-2, reads DVKVTQSSRYLVKRTGEKVFLECVQDMDHENMFWYRQDPGLGLRLIYFSYDVKMKEKGDIPEGYSVSREKKERFSLILESASTNQTSMYLCASSFLGSNTGELFFGEGSRLTVL.